These 16 T cell receptor beta chains share one sample of origin, sequenced in a study of early T cells in non-severe SARS-CoV-2 infection (dated by TCRdb to the early 2020s). Libraries were prepared through 5' RACE. Reads for this sample came from a NextSeq 500. TCRdb trimmed public reads at Q25 via fastp, called clones via MiXCR and kept in-frame beta chains. One record per CDR3 amino acid sequence lists the most common genes and DNA. In all, the sample holds about 31,000 distinct CDR3 sequences, and 5% to 6.5% of those were seen once. The ten largest clones take up 20% to 25% of the sample. The sample taken for sequencing was whole blood. These receptors came from an adult who was a healthcare worker with PCR-confirmed SARS-CoV-2 infection or an uninfected control (not recorded which).

This chain joins TRBV2 and TRBJ2-3; D possibly uses TRBD1 or TRBD2 (5 bases each). In germline, CDR1 is SNHLY, CDR2 FYNNEI. The germline V and J ends were trimmed by 2 bases and 6 bases, with 15 bases remaining between them. The CDR3 length is 15 residues. The CDR3 DNA reads TGTGCCAGCAGTGAAAGTTGGGGGTCCCAGGATACGCAGTATTTT. Its protein product is CASSESWGSQDTQYF.

In this sample, this clonotype turned up a few times. The rearrangement joins TRBV7-2 to TRBJ2-5; 9 bases line up with TRBD2. The CDR3 sequence is 17 residues long. With V trimmed by 8 bases and J by 1 base, 14 bases remained unmatched. Germline loops: CDR1 SGHTA, CDR2 FQGNSA. The CDR3 coding sequence is TGTGCCAGCCACCCCGGGACTAGCCTTTGGGGCCAAGAGACCCAGTACTTC. Translating gives CASHPGTSLWGQETQYF.

This clonotype was found many times. The V and J genes are TRBV7-8 and TRBJ1-1; 7 positions match TRBD1. The CDR3 length is 14 residues. Looked up from germline, CDR1 is SGHVS and CDR2 is FQNEAQ. V gave up 0 bases and J gave up 14 bases; unmatched junction bases: 12. The CDR3 DNA is TGTGCCAGCAGCTTAGCGCTGGTTGGACAGGCCCAGTTCTTT. Its translation is CASSLALVGQAQFF.

This clonotype was counted ten times or more. The chain joins TRBV13 to TRBJ2-5, with TRBD1 matching 8 bases. The CDR3 has 13 amino acids. Germline V lookup: CDR1 PRHDT, CDR2 FYEKMQ (reference sequence). The V and J ends lost 7 bases and 5 bases, in that order; junction bases with no gene match: 6. The chain's CDR3 is CASNHRTGETQYF. The CDR3 nucleotides are TGTGCCAGCAATCATCGGACAGGGGAGACCCAGTACTTC. Drawing the rest from reference TRBV13 and TRBJ2-5, the complete variable domain is AAGVIQSPRHLIKEKRETATLKCYPIPRHDTVYWYQQGPGQDPQFLISFYEKMQSDKGSIPDRFSAQQFSDYHSELNMSSLELGDSALYFCASNHRTGETQYFGPGTRLLVL.

V usage is TRBV6-2 or TRBV6-3 and J usage is TRBJ2-2, with 9 bases aligning to TRBD1. The V gene end was trimmed by 5 bases and the J gene end by 2 bases; junction bases not matched to a gene: 6. The length of the CDR3 is 16 residues. Germline V gives CDR1 MNHEY, CDR2 SVGEGT. The CDR3 reads CASSGRTGANTGELFF. CDR3 nucleotide sequence: TGTGCCAGCAGTGGCCGGACAGGGGCAAACACCGGGGAGCTGTTTTTT.

In its sample, this clonotype was seen many times. The chain links TRBV7-9 to TRBJ1-1; D may be TRBD1 (5 bases). In germline, CDR1 is SEHNR, CDR2 FQNEAQ (reference sequence). V dropped 0 bases and J dropped 2 bases, with 10 bases sitting between them. The CDR3 covers 15 residues. CDR3 sequence reads: CASSLAAGSNTEAFF. The DNA of the CDR3 is TGTGCCAGCAGCTTAGCGGCAGGGTCTAACACTGAAGCTTTCTTT.

V gene TRBV2 combines with J gene TRBJ2-7; 11 bases are shared with TRBD1. Germline V gives CDR1 SNHLY, CDR2 FYNNEI. This CDR3 has 15 residues. Trimming at V came to 5 bases and at J to 6 bases, leaving 9 bases not matched to a gene. This CDR3 reads CASSLLGQGVSEQYF. The CDR3 bases are TGTGCCAGCAGTCTCCTGGGACAGGGGGTGAGCGAGCAGTACTTC.

This clonotype was seen at least ten times. The DNA of the CDR3 is TGTGCCAGCAGTTTCGGACAGGGGGTAGTCTGCACCTTC. Translating it yields CASSFGQGVVCTF. V is TRBV12-3 or TRBV12-4 and J is TRBJ1-2, with 10 bases matching TRBD1. The CDR3 totals 13 residues. V shed 3 bases and J 13 bases; nucleotides not matched to a gene: 8.

This clonotype was seen only a few times. The chain links TRBV14 to TRBJ2-3, with D possibly called TRBD1 or TRBD2 (6 bases each). CDR3 length equals 15 residues. The germline gives CDR1 SGHDN, CDR2 FVKESK. Trimming removed 6 bases at V and 3 bases at J, with 16 bases between. CDR3 coding DNA: TGTGCCAGCAGTCCGTGGGGGGCGCGTACAGATACGCAGTATTTT. It codes for CASSPWGARTDTQYF. Together with reference TRBV14 and TRBJ2-3, the CDR3 gives the full variable domain: EAGVTQFPSHSVIEKGQTVTLRCDPISGHDNLYWYRRVMGKEIKFLLHFVKESKQDESGMPNNRFLAERTGGTYSTLKVQPAELEDSGVYFCASSPWGARTDTQYFGPGTRLTVL.

The chain combines TRBV28 with TRBJ2-1; TRBD2 might be the D (5 bases). V lost 2 bases and J 9 bases, leaving 17 bases between the germline ends. Germline loops: CDR1 MDHEN, CDR2 SYDVKM. The CDR3 runs 15 residues. CDR3 protein: CASSLSGARSLEQFF. CDR3 coding DNA: TGTGCCAGCAGTTTAAGCGGTGCCCGCTCCCTTGAGCAGTTCTTC.

This clonotype was counted at least ten times. The rearrangement links TRBV12-3 or TRBV12-4 to TRBJ1-1; 9 bases agree with TRBD1. The CDR3 extends over 17 amino acids. V was clipped by 5 bases and J by 4 bases; unmatched bases: 14. The DNA of the CDR3 is TGTGCCAGCAGTCCTTACTCTACAGGGGGCCGACCCACTGAAGCTTTCTTT. Protein product: CASSPYSTGGRPTEAFF.

This clonotype was observed a few times. The chain combines TRBV20-1 with TRBJ2-1; 12 positions agree with TRBD2. Trimming removed 2 bases from V and 3 bases from J; junction bases left unmatched: 5. CDR3 size: 16 residues. Germline loops: CDR1 DFQATT, CDR2 SNEGSKA (reference sequence). The CDR3 loop is CSARPLAGGYYNEQFF. The CDR3 DNA is TGCAGTGCTAGACCTCTAGCGGGGGGGTACTACAATGAGCAGTTCTTC.

The sample holds many counts of this clonotype. The chain has TRBV11-3 and TRBJ1-1, with D unclear. The CDR3 covers 13 residues. The germline V and J ends were trimmed by 4 bases and 4 bases, with 10 bases remaining between them. Per germline, CDR1 SGHNT and CDR2 YENEEA. CDR3 amino acids: CASSSEGGTEAFF. For the CDR3, the DNA is TGTGCCAGCAGCTCAGAGGGCGGCACTGAAGCTTTCTTT.

This clonotype was recorded a few times. The chain couples TRBV29-1 to TRBJ2-3; weak D call: TRBD1 (5 bases). The germline CDR1 and CDR2 sequences are SQVTM and ANQGSEA. Trimming took 1 base from V and 7 from J, leaving 12 bases between them. The CDR3 sequence is 13 residues long. The CDR3 is CSVEAPKGYTQYF. The CDR3 DNA reads as TGCAGCGTTGAAGCTCCCAAGGGGTATACGCAGTATTTT.

This clonotype came up many times. The V gene is TRBV11-3, the J gene TRBJ2-1; TRBD2 matches at 14 bases. Germline V CDR1 and CDR2: SGHNT, YENEEA. The CDR3 is 14 amino acids. J lost 10 bases, V lost 5 bases, and 4 bases had no gene match. CDR3 sequence: CASSPGLAGVEQFF. The CDR3 DNA follows: TGTGCCAGCAGCCCGGGACTAGCGGGAGTCGAGCAGTTCTTC.

The rearrangement joins TRBV5-1 to TRBJ1-1; 10 bases are a match to TRBD1. Germline V gene lookup returns CDR1 SGHRS and CDR2 YFSETQ. The CDR3 loop spans 16 amino acids. V lost 0 bases and J lost 5; bases outside the gene matches: 7. CDR3 sequence reads: CASSLALRTGGTEAFF. The CDR3 coding sequence is TGCGCCAGCAGCTTGGCCTTGAGGACAGGGGGGACTGAAGCTTTCTTT. Filled out from reference TRBV5-1 and TRBJ1-1, the complete variable domain reads KAGVTQTPRYLIKTRGQQVTLSCSPISGHRSVSWYQQTPGQGLQFLFEYFSETQRNKGNFPGRFSGRQFSNSRSEMNVSTLELGDSALYLCASSLALRTGGTEAFFGQGTRLTVV.